The next 27 T cell receptor beta chains were all read from a single sample in a study of blood T cell repertoires in COVID-19. Sequencing was performed with immunoSEQ multiplex PCR; in TCRdb, only in-frame clones are kept and a portion is missing. Here the sample spans under 300,000 clones, roughly nine tenths being singletons. Sample: peripheral blood. These receptors originate from a man between 18 and 35 years old with active or convalescent COVID-19.

The J gene is TRBJ1-2, the V gene TRBV6-5; D gene uncertain. This CDR3 has 15 amino acids. Trimming removed 10 bases at V and 0 bases at J, with 18 bases between. Germline lookup yields CDR1 MNHEY and CDR2 SVGAGI. The CDR3 DNA is TGTGCCATCGTAATCCCGCTGTTAGCTAACTATGGCTACACCTTC. Translating gives CAIVIPLLANYGYTF.

This CDR3 reads CASSFGLGGSRQNTEAFF. Written as DNA, the CDR3 is TGCGCCAGCAGCTTTGGTCTCGGGGGGAGTAGGCAGAACACTGAAGCTTTCTTT. J is TRBJ1-1 and V is TRBV5-1; possibly TRBD1 for D (5 bases). CDR3 size: 18 residues. V was trimmed by 2 bases and J by 1 base, leaving 21 bases between them. Germline V CDR1 and CDR2: SGHRS, YFSETQ.

This clone has more than one count but fewer than ten. J is TRBJ2-2 and V is TRBV20-1; D remains unclear. The germline V gene encodes CDR1 DFQATT and CDR2 SNEGSKA (reference sequence). V lost 6 bases and J lost 6, with 8 bases in between. The CDR3 covers 11 residues. Written as DNA, the CDR3 is TGCAGTGCCCCGGTGGCCGGGGAGCTGTTTTTT. Protein sequence: CSAPVAGELFF.

The rearrangement links TRBV6-6 to TRBJ2-1; maybe TRBD2 (5 bases). V was trimmed by 6 bases and J by 5 bases, leaving 14 bases between them. From germline, CDR1 is MNHNY and CDR2 SVGAGI (reference sequence). CDR3 length: 14 residues. CDR3 DNA: TGTGCCAGCAGCGCTACGGGAACCAACAATGAGCAGTTCTTC. This encodes CASSATGTNNEQFF.

The gene calls are TRBV30 and TRBJ2-1; TRBD2 agrees at 16 bases. Germline CDR1 and CDR2: GTSNPN and SVGIG (reference sequence). The CDR3 runs to 19 residues. V was clipped by 3 bases and J by 1 base; unmatched bases: 9. The CDR3 loop reads CAWSGTGLAGGPSYNEQFF. CDR3 coding DNA: TGTGCCTGGAGCGGTACGGGACTAGCGGGAGGGCCGTCCTACAATGAGCAGTTCTTC. Combining the CDR3 with reference TRBV30 and TRBJ2-1 gives the whole variable domain SQTIHQWPATLVQPVGSPLSLECTVEGTSNPNLYWYRQAAGRGLQLLFYSVGIGQISSEVPQNLSASRPQDRQFILSSKKLLLSDSGFYLCAWSGTGLAGGPSYNEQFFGPGTRLTVL.

As for this clone: Different DNA sequences within this sample yield the same CDR3. The chain carries TRBV5-4 and TRBJ2-7; 9 nucleotides align to TRBD2. The CDR3 totals 15 residues. V was clipped by 2 bases and J by 4 bases; unmatched bases: 7. The germline V gene encodes CDR1 SGHNT and CDR2 YYREEE (reference sequence). The CDR3 loop reads CASSFGAGGPYEQYF. DNA of the CDR3: TGTGCCAGCAGCTTCGGAGCGGGGGGCCCGTACGAGCAGTACTTC.

The chain links TRBV21-1 to TRBJ2-1; TRBD2, the table's D call, was not compared with the DNA. TRBV21-1 is deemed a pseudogene. This CDR3 is 19 amino acids long. In DNA form, the CDR3 reads TGTGCCAGCAGCGCGGGACTAGCGGTACCCCTTAGCTCCTACAATGAGCAGTTCTTC. Its translation: CASSAGLAVPLSSYNEQFF.

This chain joins TRBV6-2 or TRBV6-3 and TRBJ2-7; D perhaps matches TRBD1 (6 bases). Germline V gives CDR1 MNHEY, CDR2 SVGEGT. V shed 6 bases and J shed 5 bases, with 11 bases lying between them. This CDR3 is built from 12 residues. Written as DNA, the CDR3 is TGTGCCAGCAGCGACAGGTACCACGAGCAGTACTTC. Its protein product is CASSDRYHEQYF.

The V gene is TRBV6-5, the J gene TRBJ1-5; D may be TRBD1 (5 bases). V lost 6 bases and J lost 8, with 14 bases in between. Germline lookup yields CDR1 MNHEY and CDR2 SVGAGI. The CDR3 sequence is 13 residues long. This CDR3 reads CASSPIRGEPQHF. The CDR3 DNA is TGTGCCAGCAGCCCCATCCGGGGGGAGCCCCAGCATTTT.

The V gene is TRBV11-3, the J gene TRBJ2-1, with 9 nucleotides matching TRBD2. The CDR3 spans 16 residues. V was pared by 5 bases and J by 7 bases, with 12 bases of the junction left unmatched. CDR1 is SGHNT, CDR2 YENEEA, per germline. This chain's CDR3 is CASSPWSGRLMNEQFF. The CDR3 DNA sequence: TGTGCCAGCAGCCCGTGGAGCGGGAGGCTGATGAATGAGCAGTTCTTC.

V gene TRBV5-1 combines with J gene TRBJ2-5; D may be TRBD1 (6 bases). The CDR3 loop spans 15 amino acids. With 5 bases removed from V and 4 bases from J, the gap between germline ends came to 18 bases. CDR1 is SGHRS and CDR2 is YFSETQ in the germline V gene. CDR3 nucleotides: TGCGCCAGCAGTTCAGGGGTTGAGTTATTAGAGACCCAGTACTTC. The encoded protein is CASSSGVELLETQYF. The full variable domain, rest sourced from reference TRBV5-1 and TRBJ2-5, is KAGVTQTPRYLIKTRGQQVTLSCSPISGHRSVSWYQQTPGQGLQFLFEYFSETQRNKGNFPGRFSGRQFSNSRSEMNVSTLELGDSALYLCASSSGVELLETQYFGPGTRLLVL.

The rearrangement uses TRBV4-1 and TRBJ1-2; D is perhaps TRBD1 (6 bases). V lost 9 bases to trimming and J lost 2 bases, with 22 bases between them. Per the germline V gene, CDR1 is MGHRA and CDR2 is YSYEKL. This CDR3 has 16 residues. The CDR3, as DNA: TGCGCCAGTCAAAGGACAGCTCTAGAAGGGAACTATGGCTACACCTTC. It translates to CASQRTALEGNYGYTF.

This chain joins TRBV7-7 and TRBJ1-1; possible D gene TRBD1, 5 bases. V was shortened by 1 base and J by 0 bases, with 12 bases between the two germline ends. CDR1 and CDR2 (germline): SSHAT, FNYEAQ (reference sequence). This CDR3 spans 16 amino acids. The DNA of the CDR3 is TGTGCCAGCAGCTTAGAGGGGCAGGTTATGAACACTGAAGCTTTCTTT. Protein: CASSLEGQVMNTEAFF. The whole variable domain, remainder taken from reference TRBV7-7 and TRBJ1-1, is GAGVSQSPRYKVTKRGQDVTLRCDPISSHATLYWYQQALGQGPEFLTYFNYEAQPDKSGLPSDRFSAERPEGSISTLTIQRTEQRDSAMYRCASSLEGQVMNTEAFFGQGTRLTVV.

DNA for the CDR3: TGTGCCAGCTCGTTGGACAGGGGGCGGATCCTTCTATGGGGCTACACCTTC. Its protein is CASSLDRGRILLWGYTF. J is TRBJ1-2 and V is TRBV18; 11 positions match TRBD1. Germline V gene sequence: CDR1 KGHSH, CDR2 LQKENI. The CDR3 length is 17 residues. J was trimmed by 8 bases and V by 6 bases; bases with no gene match: 17.

V gene TRBV30 combines with J gene TRBJ2-5, with TRBD1 as a possible D gene (6 bases). Germline CDR1 is GTSNPN and CDR2 is SVGIG (reference sequence). Trimming cost V 3 bases and J 4 bases, with 15 bases left between them. This CDR3 spans 14 amino acids. As DNA, the CDR3 is TGTGCCTGGAGCGGAACAGGGACCCCAGAGACCCAGTACTTC. Its protein is CAWSGTGTPETQYF. Full variable domain (rest looked up from reference TRBV30 and TRBJ2-5): SQTIHQWPATLVQPVGSPLSLECTVEGTSNPNLYWYRQAAGRGLQLLFYSVGIGQISSEVPQNLSASRPQDRQFILSSKKLLLSDSGFYLCAWSGTGTPETQYFGPGTRLLVL.

This rearrangement joins TRBV9 to TRBJ2-2, with 12 bases that match TRBD2. The CDR3 has 16 amino acids. With V trimmed by 4 bases and J by 3 bases, 4 bases remained unmatched. Germline CDR1 SGDLS, CDR2 YYNGEE. The DNA of the CDR3 is TGTGCCAGCAGCACGCGACTAGCGGGAGACACCGGGGAGCTGTTTTTT. Residues: CASSTRLAGDTGELFF.

The V call is TRBV27, the J call TRBJ1-6; maybe TRBD1 (5 bases). Germline V gene lookup returns CDR1 MNHEY and CDR2 SMNVEV (reference sequence). The V end lost 1 base, the J end lost 8 bases, and 12 bases lay between the germline ends. The CDR3 runs to 15 residues. CDR3 region: CASSLFGRVDSPLHF. The DNA of the CDR3 is TGTGCCAGCAGTTTATTCGGCAGGGTTGATTCACCCCTCCACTTT.

The genes are TRBV30 and TRBJ1-3; 11 bases agree with TRBD1. CDR3 length: 14 residues. Trimming took 7 bases from V and 2 from J; bases not matched to a gene: 4. The germline CDR1 and CDR2 sequences are GTSNPN and SVGIG (reference sequence). CDR3 sequence: CALGQGGTGNTIYF. CDR3 bases: TGTGCCTTGGGACAGGGGGGCACTGGAAACACCATATATTTT.

The chain employs TRBV18 and TRBJ1-2, with 7 bases matching TRBD1. The length of the CDR3 is 14 residues. Trimming at V came to 3 bases and at J to 6 bases, leaving 7 bases not matched to a gene. From germline, CDR1 is KGHSH and CDR2 LQKENI. CDR3 loop: CASSPSGTADGYTF. The CDR3 coding sequence is TGTGCCAGCTCACCTTCCGGGACAGCAGATGGCTACACCTTC.

The chain recombines TRBV3-1 (or the pseudogene TRBV3-2) with TRBJ2-3; maybe TRBD2 (6 bases). This CDR3 comprises 15 residues. V was shortened by 5 bases and J by 3 bases, with 15 bases between the two germline ends. Germline CDR1 is LGHDT and CDR2 is YNNKEL (reference sequence). The CDR3 loop reads CASSSSGGTTDTQYF. CDR3 coding DNA: TGTGCCAGCAGCTCGTCCGGGGGTACTACAGATACGCAGTATTTT.

The J gene is TRBJ1-6, the V gene TRBV10-3; D remains unclear. The germline CDR1 and CDR2 sequences are ENHRY and SYGVKD. The CDR3 is made up of 12 amino acids. Trimming left V 3 bases short and J 14 bases short, with 11 bases between. This CDR3 reads CAISDGEEALHF. The CDR3 DNA sequence: TGTGCCATCAGTGATGGGGAGGAGGCCCTCCACTTT.

V and J are TRBV5-6 and TRBJ2-3, with 11 bases that match TRBD2. The germline V gene encodes CDR1 SGHDT and CDR2 YYEEEE. CDR3 length: 18 residues. The J segment lost 0 bases and the V segment lost 7 bases, leaving 13 bases of the junction unmatched. The CDR3 bases are TGTGCCAGCTCCCCTGTGATAGCGGGGGGGACTAGCACAGATACGCAGTATTTT. Amino acid sequence: CASSPVIAGGTSTDTQYF.

This clone was seen once. The CDR3: CASSPTSGRASPKNIQYF. CDR3 coding DNA: TGTGCCAGCAGCCCGACTAGCGGGAGGGCCTCGCCCAAAAACATTCAGTACTTC. This rearrangement joins TRBV7-2 to TRBJ2-4, with TRBD2 identical over 14 bases. Germline loops: CDR1 SGHTA, CDR2 FQGNSA. With 5 bases clipped from V and 2 bases from J, the junction kept 8 bases outside the gene matches. This CDR3 is built from 18 residues.

The rearrangement joins TRBV30 to TRBJ1-1; perhaps TRBD1 as D (5 bases). In germline, CDR1 is GTSNPN, CDR2 SVGIG (reference sequence). Trimming pared 3 bases from V and 4 bases from J, leaving 12 bases between. The CDR3 covers 13 residues. The CDR3 loop reads CAWRLGEATEAFF. In nucleotides, the CDR3 is TGTGCCTGGAGGTTGGGGGAGGCCACTGAAGCTTTCTTT.

The chain has TRBV7-9 and TRBJ2-7, with D possibly TRBD1 on 6 matching bases. CDR1 is SEHNR, CDR2 FQNEAQ, per germline (reference sequence). The CDR3 runs 14 residues. With 5 bases removed from V and 1 base from J, the gap between germline ends came to 12 bases. CDR3 in amino acids: CASSGRDKSYEQYF. CDR3 bases: TGTGCCAGCAGCGGCCGGGACAAATCCTACGAGCAGTACTTC.

V gene TRBV9 combines with J gene TRBJ1-2; no clear D. The CDR3 is 14 amino acids. The V gene lost 0 bases and the J gene lost 4 bases, with 10 bases spanning the gap. The germline gives CDR1 SGDLS, CDR2 YYNGEE. The CDR3 sequence is CASSVATGSYGYTF. The CDR3 DNA sequence: TGTGCCAGCAGCGTAGCTACGGGGAGCTATGGCTACACCTTC.

This chain joins TRBV4-1 and TRBJ2-5, with D possibly being TRBD1 (6 bases). V lost 5 bases and J 4 bases, leaving 11 bases between the germline ends. Germline CDR1 reads MGHRA; CDR2 reads YSYEKL. There are 13 residues in the CDR3. The CDR3 coding sequence is TGCGCCAGCAGCGTACAGGGACGAGAGACCCAGTACTTC. It codes for CASSVQGRETQYF.